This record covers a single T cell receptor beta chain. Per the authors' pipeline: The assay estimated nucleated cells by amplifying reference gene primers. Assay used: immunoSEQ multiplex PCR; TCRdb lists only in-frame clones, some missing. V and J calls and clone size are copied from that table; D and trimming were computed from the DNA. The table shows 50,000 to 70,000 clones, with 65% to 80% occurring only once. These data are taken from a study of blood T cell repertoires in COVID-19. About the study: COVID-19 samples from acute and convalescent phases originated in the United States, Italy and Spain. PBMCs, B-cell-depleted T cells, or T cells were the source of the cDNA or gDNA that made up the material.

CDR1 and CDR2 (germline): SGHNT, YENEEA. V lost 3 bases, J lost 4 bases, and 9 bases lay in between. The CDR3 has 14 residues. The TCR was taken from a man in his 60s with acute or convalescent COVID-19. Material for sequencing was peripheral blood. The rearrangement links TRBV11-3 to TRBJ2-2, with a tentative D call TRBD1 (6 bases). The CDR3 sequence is CASSLQGTTGELFF. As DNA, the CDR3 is TGTGCCAGCAGCTTGCAGGGGACCACCGGGGAGCTGTTTTTT.